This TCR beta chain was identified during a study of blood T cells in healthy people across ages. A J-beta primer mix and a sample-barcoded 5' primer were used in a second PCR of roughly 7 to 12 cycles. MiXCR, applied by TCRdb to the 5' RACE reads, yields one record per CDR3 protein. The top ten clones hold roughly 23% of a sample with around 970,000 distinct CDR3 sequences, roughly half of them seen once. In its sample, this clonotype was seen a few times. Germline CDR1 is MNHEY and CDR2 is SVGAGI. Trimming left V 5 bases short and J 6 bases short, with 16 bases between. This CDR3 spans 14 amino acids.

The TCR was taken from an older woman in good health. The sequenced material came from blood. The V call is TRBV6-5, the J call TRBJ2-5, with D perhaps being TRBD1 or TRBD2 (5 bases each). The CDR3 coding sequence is TGTGCCAGCAGTGGGGGATCCCAGGGTCAGACCCAGTACTTC. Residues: CASSGGSQGQTQYF.